Listed below are T cell receptor beta chains from one sample, sequenced in a study of glioma-infiltrating T cells after dendritic cell vaccination. Profiled with immunoSEQ multiplex PCR; TCRdb holds only in-frame clones, not every one. Of under 130,000 clones listed, nearly 90% are singletons. The sample was blood, taken after dendritic cell vaccination. These receptors all stem from a human donor with glioblastoma. Both conserved end residues are part of each CDR3. Each record gives: D gene, J gene, V gene, CDR3 length, clone size, CDR3 protein, CDR3 DNA. A D gene is named only where the DNA matches it firmly. Size values are once, few and many counts, or a class for expanded clones, and some rows have none.

NA TRBJ1-4 TRBV28 15 NA CASGIMRGRDEKLFF TGTGCCAGCGGAATTATGCGGGGCCGGGATGAAAAACTGTTTTTT
NA TRBJ2-7 TRBV6-1 14 NA CASSESGRVDEQYF TGTGCCAGCAGTGAATCTGGCAGGGTGGACGAGCAGTACTTC
TRBD1 TRBJ1-4 TRBV6-6 14 NA CASNYRGRDEKLFF TGTGCCAGCAACTACAGGGGGCGGGATGAAAAACTGTTTTTT
TRBD2 TRBJ2-5 TRBV2 15 NA CASLRGLAGQETQYF TGTGCCAGCCTGAGGGGGCTAGCGGGGCAAGAGACCCAGTACTTC
TRBD1 TRBJ1-3 TRBV2 14 NA CASSGQGAGNTIYF TGTGCCAGCAGCGGACAGGGGGCTGGAAACACCATATATTTT
TRBD2 TRBJ2-2 TRBV2 15 NA CASKAGGRNTGELFF TGTGCCAGCAAGGCGGGGGGGCGGAACACCGGGGAGCTGTTTTTT
NA TRBJ2-1 TRBV5-1 14 NA CASSLGSTVNEQFF TGCGCCAGCAGCTTGGGTAGCACGGTCAATGAGCAGTTCTTC
NA TRBJ2-1 TRBV28 15 once CASTPLANPYNEQFF TGTGCCAGTACCCCCCTAGCTAATCCCTACAATGAGCAGTTCTTC
NA TRBJ2-6 TRBV19 18 NA CASSSDRGLFSGANVLTF TGTGCCAGTAGCAGCGACAGGGGACTATTCTCTGGGGCCAACGTCCTGACTTTC
TRBD2 TRBJ2-7 TRBV10-3 16 NA CAISESREGQYYEQYF TGTGCCATCAGTGAGTCGCGGGAGGGACAGTACTACGAGCAGTACTTC
TRBD1 TRBJ1-1 TRBV15 15 NA CATSRHVPRQGEAFF TGTGCCACCAGCAGACATGTGCCCAGACAGGGGGAAGCTTTCTTT
TRBD2 TRBJ2-3 TRBV5-4 16 NA CASKAGGRRSTDTQYF TGTGCCAGCAAGGCGGGGGGCCGACGCAGCACAGATACGCAGTATTTT
NA TRBJ1-2 TRBV7-9 13 NA CASSTRTESGYTF TGTGCCAGCAGCACCAGGACAGAAAGCGGCTACACCTTC
NA TRBJ2-7 TRBV13 11 once CASGGTYEQYF TGTGCCAGCGGAGGGACCTACGAGCAGTACTTC
NA TRBJ2-1 TRBV30 14 NA CAWSESSSYNEQFF TGTGCCTGGAGTGAATCCAGCTCCTACAATGAGCAGTTCTTC
NA TRBJ2-2 TRBV5-6 13 NA CASNLQSTGELFF TGTGCCAGCAACTTGCAATCCACCGGGGAGCTGTTTTTT
TRBD1 TRBJ2-7 TRBV5-6 12 NA CASSRTGREQYF TGTGCCAGCAGCCGGACAGGGCGCGAGCAGTACTTC
TRBD1 TRBJ2-2 TRBV7-9 15 NA CASSPQTGAAGELFF TGTGCCAGCAGCCCCCAGACAGGGGCTGCCGGGGAGCTGTTTTTT
NA TRBJ1-5 TRBV19 16 NA CASSTSGRDSNQPQHF TGTGCCAGTAGTACCTCGGGGAGGGATAGCAATCAGCCCCAGCATTTT
NA TRBJ2-1 TRBV7-2 14 NA CASSGGTAYNEQFF TGTGCCAGCAGCGGGGGGACAGCATACAATGAGCAGTTCTTC
NA TRBJ2-5 TRBV2 15 NA CASSEGLVAQETQYF TGTGCCAGCAGTGAAGGCCTCGTAGCTCAAGAGACCCAGTACTTC
NA TRBJ1-3 TRBV21-1 16 NA CASSKGQGLSGNTIYF TGTGCCAGCAGCAAAGGTCAGGGCCTCTCTGGAAACACCATATATTTT
TRBD2 TRBJ2-1 TRBV5-1 14 NA CASSLGTSGGEQFF TGCGCCAGCAGCTTGGGGACTAGCGGGGGTGAGCAGTTCTTC
TRBD2 TRBJ2-3 TRBV4-2 17 NA CASSQDGGTSGTDTQYF TGTGCCAGCAGCCAAGATGGTGGGACTAGCGGCACAGATACGCAGTATTTT
TRBD1 TRBJ1-4 TRBV9 16 NA CASSVAPGAGGEKLFF TGTGCCAGCAGCGTAGCTCCAGGGGCAGGGGGTGAAAAACTGTTTTTT
NA TRBJ2-1 TRBV30 12 NA CAWSARGNEQFF TGTGCCTGGAGTGCAAGGGGCAATGAGCAGTTCTTC
NA TRBJ1-5 TRBV5-5 17 NA CASSLVLPGEGNQPQHF TGTGCCAGCAGCTTGGTTCTTCCAGGGGAAGGGAATCAGCCCCAGCATTTT
TRBD2 TRBJ2-1 TRBV18 15 NA CASSPLASGDGEQFF TGTGCCAGCTCACCACTGGCTAGCGGGGACGGTGAGCAGTTCTTC
NA TRBJ1-2 TRBV5-1 13 NA CASSLAPLDGYTF TGCGCCAGCAGCTTGGCCCCTCTCGATGGCTACACCTTC
TRBD1 TRBJ2-2 TRBV6-6 14 NA CASVGQTNTGELFF TGTGCCAGCGTGGGACAGACGAACACCGGGGAGCTGTTTTTT
NA TRBJ1-1 TRBV2 15 NA CASSERIVVNTEAFF TGTGCCAGCAGCGAGCGAATTGTCGTGAACACTGAAGCTTTCTTT
TRBD1 TRBJ1-4 TRBV7-9 17 NA CASSLTGTGGGGEKLFF TGTGCCAGCAGCTTGACCGGGACAGGGGGCGGCGGTGAAAAACTGTTTTTT
TRBD1 TRBJ1-6 TRBV5-6 14 NA CASTAGQGNSPLHF TGTGCCAGCACAGCGGGACAGGGGAATTCACCCCTCCACTTT
NA TRBJ2-2 TRBV5-1 15 NA CASSLRQDNTGELFF TGCGCCAGCAGCTTGAGACAGGATAACACCGGGGAGCTGTTTTTT
NA TRBJ2-7 TRBV2 15 few CASSAAVSKHYEQYF TGTGCCAGCAGCGCCGCGGTCAGCAAACACTACGAGCAGTACTTC
TRBD1 TRBJ1-4 TRBV28 15 NA CASSPQGAASEKLFF TGTGCCAGCAGTCCCCAGGGGGCTGCTAGTGAAAAACTGTTTTTT
NA TRBJ1-6 TRBV2 14 NA CASSVVGPSGPLHF TGTGCCAGCAGTGTGGTGGGGCCCTCGGGACCCCTCCACTTT
TRBD1 TRBJ1-2 TRBV9 16 NA CASSAKTGGEVYGYTF TGTGCCAGCAGCGCGAAGACAGGGGGGGAGGTCTATGGCTACACCTTC
NA TRBJ1-1 TRBV5-1 14 NA CASSLERGRTEAFF TGCGCCAGCAGCTTGGAGCGGGGGCGCACTGAAGCTTTCTTT
TRBD2 TRBJ2-1 TRBV5-4 16 NA CASSLGTSGSYNEQFF TGTGCCAGCAGCTTGGGAACTAGCGGGAGCTACAATGAGCAGTTCTTC
NA TRBJ1-5 TRBV6-6 15 once CASSGGQRGNQPQHF TGTGCCAGCAGCGGCGGACAGCGAGGGAACCAGCCCCAGCATTTT
TRBD1 TRBJ1-2 TRBV7-9 13 NA CASSLRQGYGYTF TGTGCCAGCAGCTTGAGACAGGGCTATGGCTACACCTTC
TRBD1 TRBJ2-1 TRBV7-3 15 NA CASSLSRDSYNEQFF TGTGCCAGCAGCTTAAGCCGGGACAGCTACAATGAGCAGTTCTTC
NA TRBJ1-1 TRBV5-1 14 NA CASSLDRPNTEAFF TGCGCCAGCAGCTTGGACAGGCCGAACACTGAAGCTTTCTTT
TRBD2 TRBJ2-1 TRBV11-2 15 NA CASSPGLAGYNEQFF TGTGCCAGCAGCCCGGGACTAGCGGGGTACAATGAGCAGTTCTTC
NA TRBJ1-4 TRBV6-1 13 NA CASRGPLNEKLFF TGTGCCTCCCGGGGTCCCCTCAATGAAAAACTGTTTTTT
NA TRBJ2-1 TRBV21-1 16 once CASSKDVTGASKGQFF TGTGCCAGCAGCAAAGATGTGACAGGGGCGTCCAAGGGGCAGTTCTTC